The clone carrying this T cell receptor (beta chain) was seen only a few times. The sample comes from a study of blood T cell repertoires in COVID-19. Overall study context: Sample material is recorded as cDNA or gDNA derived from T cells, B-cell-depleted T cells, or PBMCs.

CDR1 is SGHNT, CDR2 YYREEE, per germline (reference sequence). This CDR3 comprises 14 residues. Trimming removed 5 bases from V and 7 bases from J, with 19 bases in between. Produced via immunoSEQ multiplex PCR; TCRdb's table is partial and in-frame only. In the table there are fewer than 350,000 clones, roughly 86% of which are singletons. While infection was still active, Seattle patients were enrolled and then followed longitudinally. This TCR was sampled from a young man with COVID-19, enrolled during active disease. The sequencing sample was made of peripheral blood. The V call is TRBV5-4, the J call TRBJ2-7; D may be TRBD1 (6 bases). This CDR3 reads CASSLRGRGEEQYF. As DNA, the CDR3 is TGTGCCAGCAGTCTACGGGGCAGGGGTGAAGAGCAGTACTTC.